This T cell receptor (beta chain) was sequenced in a study of CD8+ T cells in alopecia areata. Study information: A regimen of oral tofacitinib, 5 to 10 mg twice daily, was given to treated patients. Treatment with tofacitinib (6 to 18 months) was followed by 6 months off drug.

Once RNA had been extracted, it was reverse transcribed into cDNA to act as the sequencing template. TCRdb's table, derived via immunoSEQ multiplex PCR, lists solely in-frame clones and lacks some. The table includes about 150,000 clones, under 60% detected once. This clone was seen more than once but under ten times. The CDR3 runs 13 residues. Germline lookup yields CDR1 MNHEY and CDR2 SMNVEV (reference sequence). Trimming removed 2 bases at V and 3 bases at J, with 7 bases between. The source of this sequence is a human donor with alopecia areata. The chain joins TRBV27 to TRBJ2-5; D not resolved. The sequences come from CD4+ T cells sorted from blood, collected at week 0. CDR3 in DNA: TGTGCCAGCAGTTTAGGGAACGAAGAGACCCAGTACTTC. This gives the protein CASSLGNEETQYF.